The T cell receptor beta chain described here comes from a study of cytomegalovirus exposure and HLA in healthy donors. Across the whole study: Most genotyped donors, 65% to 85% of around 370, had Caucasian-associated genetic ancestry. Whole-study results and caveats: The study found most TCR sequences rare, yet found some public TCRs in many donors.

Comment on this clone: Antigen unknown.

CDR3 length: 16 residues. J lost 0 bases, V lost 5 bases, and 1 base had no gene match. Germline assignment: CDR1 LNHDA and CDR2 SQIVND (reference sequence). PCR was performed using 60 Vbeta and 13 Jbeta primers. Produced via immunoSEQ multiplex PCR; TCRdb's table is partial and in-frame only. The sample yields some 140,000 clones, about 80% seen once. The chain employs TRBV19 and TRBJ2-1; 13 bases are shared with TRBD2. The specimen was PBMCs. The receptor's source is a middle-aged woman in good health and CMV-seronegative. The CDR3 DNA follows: TGTGCCAGTAGTCGGACTAGCGGGAGCTCCTACAATGAGCAGTTCTTC. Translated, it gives CASSRTSGSSYNEQFF.